A single T cell receptor beta chain is shown here with its context. What it binds is unknown. This CDR3 is 13 amino acids long. With 0 bases removed from V and 3 bases from J, the gap between germline ends came to 5 bases. The germline V gene encodes CDR1 SGHDN and CDR2 FVKESK. These data originate in a study of T cell responses to AZD1222 COVID-19 vaccine. Overall study results and limits: Reportedly, close to half of spike-specific TCRs are directed against unmutated variant regions. Once two AZD1222 doses were given, Spike-specific TCR breadth and depth went up.

Libraries were prepared by immunoSEQ multiplex PCR; TCRdb keeps only in-frame clonotypes and omits some of them. The sample carries tens of thousands of clones, approximately 90% recorded once. This chain joins TRBV14 and TRBJ1-1, with no clear D. Sequences were derived from peripheral blood, sampled on day 0 of MenACWY control vaccination. The source is an adult in good health. This chain's CDR3 is CASSQEVYTEAFF. The CDR3 coding sequence is TGTGCCAGCAGCCAAGAGGTTTACACTGAAGCTTTCTTT.